Listed below are T cell receptor beta chains from one sample, sequenced in a study of identical twins. One entry per CDR3 protein results from TCRdb running MiXCR on the 5' RACE reads. Seen here are about 570,000 distinct CDR3 sequences, around 9.6% observed once, and the top ten hold roughly 3%. This sample also belongs to another study, concerning yellow fever vaccine responses in identical twins.

Specimen: PBMCs. The source of these receptors is a woman between 18 and 30 years old in good health. The CDR3 runs from the conserved cysteine through the conserved F or W. The D gene is left open where the match is weak. Some rows have no size entry. The others give once, few or many, or a class for an expanded clone.

J gene,V gene,clone size,D gene,CDR3 DNA,CDR3 protein
TRBJ1-1,TRBV12-3/TRBV12-4,few,.,TGTGCCAGCAGGCGGCAGGGACAAATGAACACTGAAGCTTTCTTT,CASRRQGQMNTEAFF
TRBJ2-6,TRBV11-2,few,TRBD1,TGTGCCAGCAGCTTAGAGACAGGGGTTGGGGCCAACGTCCTGACTTTC,CASSLETGVGANVLTF
TRBJ2-7,TRBV5-5,.,TRBD1,TGTGCCAGCAGCTTGACAGGACAGGGGGTCTACGAGCAGTACTTC,CASSLTGQGVYEQYF
TRBJ2-7,TRBV7-9,.,.,TGTGCCAGCAGCTTAACAGGGACACGAAACGAGCAGTACTTC,CASSLTGTRNEQYF
TRBJ2-3,TRBV6-1,.,TRBD1,TGTGCCAGCAGCATCCTTCCGGGACAGGGGGCAAATACGCAGTATTTT,CASSILPGQGANTQYF
TRBJ1-2,TRBV5-1,.,TRBD1,TGCGCCAGCAGCTTTGATGCTACAGGGGCCGGCTACACCTTC,CASSFDATGAGYTF
TRBJ2-1,TRBV5-5,.,.,TGTGCCAGCAGCAGGCCCTCTCCCCAGGGGTCGGTCAATGAGCAGTTCTTC,CASSRPSPQGSVNEQFF
TRBJ2-4,TRBV2,.,.,TGTGCCAGCCAAATGGGGGAAAGCCAAAACATTCAGTACTTC,CASQMGESQNIQYF
TRBJ2-5,TRBV18,.,.,TGTGCCAGCTCACCAGAAGCAGGGTCAGAGACCCAGTACTTC,CASSPEAGSETQYF
TRBJ1-6,TRBV28,many,.,TGTGCCAGCAGTCTAAACGGGGCTCTCGGTTCACCCCTCCACTTT,CASSLNGALGSPLHF
TRBJ2-1,TRBV5-1,many,TRBD2,TGCGCCAGCAGCCCAGCGCTCCTAGCGGGAGTCGTATTCTTC,CASSPALLAGVVFF
TRBJ1-1,TRBV11-3,.,.,TGTGCCAGCAGCTCCCGCAGGGGAGTTTCTGAAGCTTTCTTT,CASSSRRGVSEAFF
TRBJ1-3,TRBV7-8,.,.,TGTGCCAGCAGAAAAGACTCTGGAAACACCATATATTTT,CASRKDSGNTIYF
TRBJ2-7,TRBV5-1,.,.,TGCGCCAGCAGCTTGAGGCGCGTGTCAGGGGCTTTCTACGAGCAGTACTTC,CASSLRRVSGAFYEQYF
TRBJ2-2,TRBV10-3,many,.,TGTGCCATCAGTAAAGCGGTGAACACCGGGGAGCTGTTTTTT,CAISKAVNTGELFF
TRBJ2-7,TRBV7-8,few,.,TGTGCCAGCAGCTTAGGAGGGACAAACTACGAGCAGTACTTC,CASSLGGTNYEQYF
TRBJ2-3,TRBV7-6,few,.,TGTGCCAGCAATGGTGGTCGGTCCCGAGATACGCAGTATTTT,CASNGGRSRDTQYF
TRBJ2-7,TRBV4-1,.,.,TGCGCCAGCAGCCAAGTAACCGCCACCTACGAGCAGTACTTC,CASSQVTATYEQYF
TRBJ2-2,TRBV7-3,.,TRBD2,TGTGCCAGCAGCCCCGGACTAGCGGGGAAGAACACCGGGGAGCTGTTTTTT,CASSPGLAGKNTGELFF
TRBJ2-3,TRBV21-1,.,.,TGTGCCAGCAGCAAAGGGGTTAACACAGATACGCAGTATTTT,CASSKGVNTDTQYF
TRBJ2-7,TRBV7-9,many,.,TGTGCCAGCAGCCCTCGAGGGAACTCCTACGAGCAGTACTTC,CASSPRGNSYEQYF
TRBJ2-6,TRBV7-3,few,.,TGTGCCAGCAGCCCGATGCGGGGATACGGCGTCCTGACTTTC,CASSPMRGYGVLTF
TRBJ2-1,TRBV24-1,many,.,TGTGCCACCAGTGAACGATACAATGAGCAGTTCTTC,CATSERYNEQFF
TRBJ2-3,TRBV12-3/TRBV12-4,.,.,TGTGCCAGCAGTTTAAGGGCGGGTCCGTCTCGAGATACGCAGTATTTT,CASSLRAGPSRDTQYF
TRBJ2-7,TRBV5-5,few,.,TGTGCCAGCAGCAGGAGTGTAGTCGCGGGGGAGCAGTACTTC,CASSRSVVAGEQYF
TRBJ2-1,TRBV7-2,many,TRBD2,TGTGCCAGCAGCTTAGCGCTAAGCGGGAGGGGGAATGAGCAGTTCTTC,CASSLALSGRGNEQFF
TRBJ2-1,TRBV20-1,few,TRBD2,TGCAGTGCTAGCGCTGGACTAGCGGGGGGGCGCCCAAACAATGAGCAGTTCTTC,CSASAGLAGGRPNNEQFF
TRBJ1-5,TRBV7-2,many,.,TGTGCCAGCAGCCCAGGCCAGGTGATCAATCAGCCCCAGCATTTT,CASSPGQVINQPQHF
TRBJ2-3,TRBV12-3/TRBV12-4,many,.,TGTGCCAGCAGTATATGGCCAGACCCTAGCACAGATACGCAGTATTTT,CASSIWPDPSTDTQYF
TRBJ2-7,TRBV7-2,.,.,TGTGCCAGCAGCTTAACGCCAGGGGTCGCCTACGAGCAGTACTTC,CASSLTPGVAYEQYF
TRBJ2-7,TRBV20-1,many,.,TGCAGTGCACACCCTAATCACCAGGGATCGTTCCACGAGCAGTACTTC,CSAHPNHQGSFHEQYF
TRBJ2-7,TRBV7-2,many,.,TGTGCCAGCAGCTTGGGGCAGGCCAACTACGAGCAGTACTTC,CASSLGQANYEQYF
TRBJ2-7,TRBV7-9,many,.,TGTGCCAGCAGAATTGAAGGTTTGGGGGAGCAGTACTTC,CASRIEGLGEQYF
TRBJ1-6,TRBV28,many,.,TGTGCCAGCAGTTTCAGGGGTAATTCACCCCTCCACTTT,CASSFRGNSPLHF
TRBJ1-1,TRBV7-2,.,TRBD1,TGTGCCAGCAGCTTACAGTCAGGGGGTGAAGCTTTCTTT,CASSLQSGGEAFF
TRBJ2-2,TRBV12-3/TRBV12-4,many,TRBD2,TGTGCCAGCAGGACTAGCGGGGGGGCGACCGGGGAGCTGTTTTTT,CASRTSGGATGELFF
TRBJ1-1,TRBV29-1,many,.,TGCAGCGTTGTAGTGAACACTGAAGCTTTCTTT,CSVVVNTEAFF
TRBJ1-2,TRBV5-1,many,.,TGCGCCAGCAGCTTGGAAACAGGGAACTATGGCTACACCTTC,CASSLETGNYGYTF
TRBJ2-2,TRBV6-2/TRBV6-3,few,TRBD1,TGTGCCAGCAGTTGGGACAGGACCAAGAACACCGGGGAGCTGTTTTTT,CASSWDRTKNTGELFF
TRBJ1-1,TRBV9,.,.,TGTGCCAGCAGCGCGGCAGGGGATCTGAACACTGAAGCTTTCTTT,CASSAAGDLNTEAFF
TRBJ2-1,TRBV20-1,.,.,TGCAGTGCCCTTGGAACAGACCATTACAATGAGCAGTTCTTC,CSALGTDHYNEQFF
TRBJ2-7,TRBV3-1,many,.,TGTGCCAGCAGCCAGTCGGGGGAGCAGTACTTC,CASSQSGEQYF
TRBJ2-1,TRBV19,.,TRBD1,TGTGCCAGTAGTCCCAACAGGGGCGCAGCCTACAATGAGCAGTTCTTC,CASSPNRGAAYNEQFF
TRBJ2-3,TRBV20-1,many,.,TGCAGTGCGGCCAGGGGCGACACAGATACGCAGTATTTT,CSAARGDTDTQYF
TRBJ2-7,TRBV5-5,.,TRBD1,TGTGCCAGCAGTTTGGTGACAGGGCTGGCCTACGAGCAGTACTTC,CASSLVTGLAYEQYF
TRBJ2-1,TRBV6-5,.,.,TGTGCCAGCAGTTACCGCCAGAACCCCAATGAGCAGTTCTTC,CASSYRQNPNEQFF
TRBJ2-5,TRBV12-3/TRBV12-4,few,TRBD1,TGTGCCAGCAGTCACAAACAGGGGGCCCAGGGAGAGACCCAGTACTTC,CASSHKQGAQGETQYF
TRBJ1-1,TRBV6-1,many,.,TGTGCCAGCAGTCCACAGGTTATGAACACTGAAGCTTTCTTT,CASSPQVMNTEAFF
TRBJ2-7,TRBV20-1,few,.,TGCAGTGCTAGTCACCCGGAGAACGGGTACGAGCAGTACTTC,CSASHPENGYEQYF
TRBJ2-1,TRBV10-3,many,TRBD1,TGTGCCATCAGTGAGTTTGTTGACAGGGGAGGCAATGAGCAGTTCTTC,CAISEFVDRGGNEQFF